This T cell receptor beta chain is from a study of blood T cell repertoires in COVID-19. Study-level background: COVID-19 samples collected from the United States, Italy and Spain covered acute and convalescent phases.

Authors' analysis steps: From reference gene primer amplification, estimates of nucleated cell counts were derived. Using immunoSEQ multiplex PCR, the repertoire was profiled, and TCRdb retains in-frame clones only, with some absent. D and trimming were read from the DNA, whereas the V and J calls and clone size are those reported in that table. The table includes some 300,000 clones, roughly 88% detected once. Membership in each cohort depended on participant-reported clinical history. Symptom resolution, clearance, or two negative PCRs marked the recovered donors of Cohort 3. The germline CDR1 and CDR2 sequences are SEHNR and FQNEAQ (reference sequence). V was pared by 3 bases and J by 4 bases, with 9 bases between. The CDR3 is 14 residues long.

The source is a woman in her twenties or thirties who had recovered from COVID-19. The chain employs TRBV7-9 and TRBJ1-4; D is uncertain. Sequencing was carried out using PBMCs or T cells enriched from blood (not recorded which). Written as DNA, the CDR3 is TGTGCCAGCAGCTTCTCGGGGTATAATGAAAAACTGTTTTTT. Encoded protein: CASSFSGYNEKLFF.